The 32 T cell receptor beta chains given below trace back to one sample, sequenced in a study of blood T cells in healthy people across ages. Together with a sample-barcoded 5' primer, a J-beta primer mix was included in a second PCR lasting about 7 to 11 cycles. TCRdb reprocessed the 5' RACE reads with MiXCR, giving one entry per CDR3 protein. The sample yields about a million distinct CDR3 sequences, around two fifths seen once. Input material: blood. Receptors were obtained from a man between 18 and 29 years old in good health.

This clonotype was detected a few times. For the CDR3, the DNA is TGTGCCAGCAGTGAGGACAGCCACTCCTACGAGCAGTACTTC. This gives the protein CASSEDSHSYEQYF. The chain has TRBV2 and TRBJ2-7, with TRBD1 as a possible D gene (6 bases). Germline assignment: CDR1 SNHLY and CDR2 FYNNEI. The CDR3 totals 14 residues. V lost 3 bases and J 0 bases, leaving 9 bases between the germline ends.

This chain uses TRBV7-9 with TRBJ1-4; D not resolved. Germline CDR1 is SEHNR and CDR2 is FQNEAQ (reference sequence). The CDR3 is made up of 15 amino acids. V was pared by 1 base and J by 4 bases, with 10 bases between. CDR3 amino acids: CASSLVPAGNEKLFF. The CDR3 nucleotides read TGTGCCAGCAGCTTAGTGCCTGCCGGTAATGAAAAACTGTTTTTT.

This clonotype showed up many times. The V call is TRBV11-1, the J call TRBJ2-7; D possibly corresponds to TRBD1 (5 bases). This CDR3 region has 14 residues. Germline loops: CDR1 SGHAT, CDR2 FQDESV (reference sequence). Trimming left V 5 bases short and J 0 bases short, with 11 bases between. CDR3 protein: CASSPRQSSYEQYF. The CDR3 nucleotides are TGTGCCAGCAGCCCGAGACAGAGCTCCTACGAGCAGTACTTC.

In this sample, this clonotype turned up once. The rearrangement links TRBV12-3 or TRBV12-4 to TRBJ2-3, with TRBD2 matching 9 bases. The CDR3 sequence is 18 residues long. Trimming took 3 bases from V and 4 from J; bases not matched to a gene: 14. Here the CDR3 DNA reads TGTGCCAGCAGTTTTCGGGGAGTAGCGGGGGTCAGCGCAGATACGCAGTATTTT. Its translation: CASSFRGVAGVSADTQYF.

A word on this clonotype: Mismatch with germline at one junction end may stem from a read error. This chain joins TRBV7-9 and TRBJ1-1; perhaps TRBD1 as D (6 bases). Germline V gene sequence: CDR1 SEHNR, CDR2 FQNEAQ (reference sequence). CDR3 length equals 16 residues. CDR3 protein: CASSLGGNLMNTEAFF. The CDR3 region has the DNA TGTGCCAGCAGTTTAGGGGGAAATCTCATGAACACTGAAGCTTTCTTT.

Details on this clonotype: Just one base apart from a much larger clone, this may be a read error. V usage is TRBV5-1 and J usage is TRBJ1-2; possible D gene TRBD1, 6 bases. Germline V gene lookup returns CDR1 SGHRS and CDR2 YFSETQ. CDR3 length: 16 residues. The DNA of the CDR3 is TGCGCCAGCAGCCCCACCCGGACAGATAATAACTATGGCTGCACCTTC. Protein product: CASSPTRTDNNYGCTF.

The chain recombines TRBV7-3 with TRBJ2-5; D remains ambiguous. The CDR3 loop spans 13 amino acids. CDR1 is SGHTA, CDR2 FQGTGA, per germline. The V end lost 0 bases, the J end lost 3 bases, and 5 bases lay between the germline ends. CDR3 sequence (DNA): TGTGCCAGCAGCTTAACGTCTAAAGAGACCCAGTACTTC. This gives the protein CASSLTSKETQYF.

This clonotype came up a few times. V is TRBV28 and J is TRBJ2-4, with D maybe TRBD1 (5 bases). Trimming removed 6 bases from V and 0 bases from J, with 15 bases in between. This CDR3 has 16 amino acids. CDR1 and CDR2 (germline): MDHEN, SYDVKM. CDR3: CASRPDRDLAKNIQYF. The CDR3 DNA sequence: TGTGCCAGCAGACCTGACAGAGATCTAGCCAAAAACATTCAGTACTTC. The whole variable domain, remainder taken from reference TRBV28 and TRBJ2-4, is DVKVTQSSRYLVKRTGEKVFLECVQDMDHENMFWYRQDPGLGLRLIYFSYDVKMKEKGDIPEGYSVSREKKERFSLILESASTNQTSMYLCASRPDRDLAKNIQYFGAGTRLSVL.

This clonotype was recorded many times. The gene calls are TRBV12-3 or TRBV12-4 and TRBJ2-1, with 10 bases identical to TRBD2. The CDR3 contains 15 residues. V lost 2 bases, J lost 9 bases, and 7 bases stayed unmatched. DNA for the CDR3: TGTGCCAGCAGTTTAACTGGACTAGCGGACAGTGAGCAGTTCTTC. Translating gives CASSLTGLADSEQFF.

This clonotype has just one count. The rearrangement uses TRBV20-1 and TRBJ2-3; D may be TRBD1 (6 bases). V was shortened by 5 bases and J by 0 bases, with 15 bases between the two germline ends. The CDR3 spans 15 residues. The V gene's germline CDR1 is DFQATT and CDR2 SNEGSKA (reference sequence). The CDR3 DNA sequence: TGCAGTGCTGGGCCGGGACATACTAGCACAGATACGCAGTATTTT. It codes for CSAGPGHTSTDTQYF.

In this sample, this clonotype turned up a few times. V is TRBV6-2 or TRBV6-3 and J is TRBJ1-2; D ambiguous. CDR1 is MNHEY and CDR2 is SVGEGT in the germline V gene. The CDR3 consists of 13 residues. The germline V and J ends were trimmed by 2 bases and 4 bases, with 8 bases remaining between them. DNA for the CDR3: TGTGCCAGCAGTTACCGGGCGACCTATGGCTACACCTTC. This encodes CASSYRATYGYTF.

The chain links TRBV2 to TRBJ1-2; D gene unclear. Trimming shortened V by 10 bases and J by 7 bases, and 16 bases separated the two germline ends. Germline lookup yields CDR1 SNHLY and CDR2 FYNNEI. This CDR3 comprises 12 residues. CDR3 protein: CATPRGAAGYTF. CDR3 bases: TGTGCCACTCCACGGGGAGCGGCTGGCTACACCTTC.

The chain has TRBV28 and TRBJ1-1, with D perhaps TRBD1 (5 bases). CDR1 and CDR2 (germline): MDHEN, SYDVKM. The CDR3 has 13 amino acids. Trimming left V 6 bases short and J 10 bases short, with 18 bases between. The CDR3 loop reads CASRGPTLGGAFF. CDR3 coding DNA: TGTGCCAGCAGGGGACCCACCCTTGGCGGAGCTTTCTTT.

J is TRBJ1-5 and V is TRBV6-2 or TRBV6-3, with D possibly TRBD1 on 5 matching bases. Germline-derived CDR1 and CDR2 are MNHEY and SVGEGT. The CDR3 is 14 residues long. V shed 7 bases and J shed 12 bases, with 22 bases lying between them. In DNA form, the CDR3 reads TGTGCCAGCACCCTGTCGACAGCCTCATCTCTCCAGCATTTT. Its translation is CASTLSTASSLQHF.

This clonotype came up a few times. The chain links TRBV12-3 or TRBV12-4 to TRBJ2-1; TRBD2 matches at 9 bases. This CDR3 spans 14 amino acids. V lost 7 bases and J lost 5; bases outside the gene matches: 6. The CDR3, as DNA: TGTGCCAGCAACGGCGGGGGGGCGAACAATGAGCAGTTCTTC. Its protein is CASNGGGANNEQFF.

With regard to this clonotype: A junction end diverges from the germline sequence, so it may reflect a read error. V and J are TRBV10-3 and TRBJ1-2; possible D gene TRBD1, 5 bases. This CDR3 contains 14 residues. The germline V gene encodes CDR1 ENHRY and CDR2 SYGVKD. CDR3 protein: CASRIGDSDYDYTF. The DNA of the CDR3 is TGTGCCAGCCGAATAGGGGATTCCGACTATGACTACACCTTC.

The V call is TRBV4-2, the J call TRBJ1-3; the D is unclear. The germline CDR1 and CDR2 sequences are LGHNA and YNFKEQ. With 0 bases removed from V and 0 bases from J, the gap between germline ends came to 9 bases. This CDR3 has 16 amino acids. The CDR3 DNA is TGTGCCAGCAGCCAAGATTGGCAGAGCTCTGGAAACACCATATATTTT. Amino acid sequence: CASSQDWQSSGNTIYF.

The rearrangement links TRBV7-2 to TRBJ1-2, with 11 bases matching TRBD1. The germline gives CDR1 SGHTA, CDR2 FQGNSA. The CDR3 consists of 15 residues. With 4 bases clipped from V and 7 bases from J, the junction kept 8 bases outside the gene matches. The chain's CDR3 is CASSSIGGTGGGYTF. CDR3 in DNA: TGTGCCAGCAGCTCCATAGGAGGGACAGGGGGTGGCTACACCTTC.

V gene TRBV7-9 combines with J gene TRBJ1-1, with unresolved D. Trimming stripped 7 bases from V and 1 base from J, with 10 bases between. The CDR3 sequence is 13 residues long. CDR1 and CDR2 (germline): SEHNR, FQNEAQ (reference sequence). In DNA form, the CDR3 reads TGTGCCAGCACCCTATTCGCGAACACTGAAGCTTTCTTT. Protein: CASTLFANTEAFF. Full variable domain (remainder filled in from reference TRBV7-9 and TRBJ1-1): DTGVSQNPRHKITKRGQNVTFRCDPISEHNRLYWYRQTLGQGPEFLTYFQNEAQLEKSRLLSDRFSAERPKGSFSTLEIQRTEQGDSAMYLCASTLFANTEAFFGQGTRLTVV.

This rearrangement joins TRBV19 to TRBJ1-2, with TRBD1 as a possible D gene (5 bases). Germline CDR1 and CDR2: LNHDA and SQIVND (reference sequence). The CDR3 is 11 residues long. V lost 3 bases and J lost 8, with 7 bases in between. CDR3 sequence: CASSMQGGYTF. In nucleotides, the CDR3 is TGTGCCAGTAGTATGCAGGGAGGCTACACCTTC.

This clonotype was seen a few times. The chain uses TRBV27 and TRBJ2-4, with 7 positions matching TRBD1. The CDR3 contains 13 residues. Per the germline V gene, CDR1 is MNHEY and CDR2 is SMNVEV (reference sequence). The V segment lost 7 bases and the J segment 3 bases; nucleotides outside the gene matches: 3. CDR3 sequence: CASKAGGKNIQYF. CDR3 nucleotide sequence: TGTGCCAGCAAGGCAGGGGGCAAAAACATTCAGTACTTC.

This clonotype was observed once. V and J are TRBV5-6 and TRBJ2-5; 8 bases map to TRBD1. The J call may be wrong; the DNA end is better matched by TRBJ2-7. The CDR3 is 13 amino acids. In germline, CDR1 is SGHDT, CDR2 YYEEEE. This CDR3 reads CASTLGTGYEQYF. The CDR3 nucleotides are TGTGCCAGCACCCTAGGGACAGGCTACGAGCAGTACTTC.

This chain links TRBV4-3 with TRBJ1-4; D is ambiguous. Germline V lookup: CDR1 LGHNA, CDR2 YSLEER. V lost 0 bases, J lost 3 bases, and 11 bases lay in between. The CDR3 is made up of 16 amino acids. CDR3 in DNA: TGCGCCAGCAGCCAAGATGTTACTTGGGCTAATGAAAAACTGTTTTTT. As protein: CASSQDVTWANEKLFF.

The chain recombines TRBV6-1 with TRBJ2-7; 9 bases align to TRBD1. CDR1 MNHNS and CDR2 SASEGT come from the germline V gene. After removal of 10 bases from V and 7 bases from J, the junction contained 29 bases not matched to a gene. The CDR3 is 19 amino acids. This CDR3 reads CATKTTTNPFDRGIIEQYF. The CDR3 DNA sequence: TGTGCCACCAAAACAACTACGAATCCCTTTGACAGGGGGATTATTGAGCAGTACTTC.

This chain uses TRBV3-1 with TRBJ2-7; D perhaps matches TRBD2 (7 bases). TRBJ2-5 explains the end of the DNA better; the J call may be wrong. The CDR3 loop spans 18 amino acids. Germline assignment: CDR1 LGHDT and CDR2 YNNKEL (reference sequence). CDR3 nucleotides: TGTGCCAGCAGCCAAGTGGGAAGGGGGACTACAATTCCAGAGACCCAGTACTTC. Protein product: CASSQVGRGTTIPETQYF.

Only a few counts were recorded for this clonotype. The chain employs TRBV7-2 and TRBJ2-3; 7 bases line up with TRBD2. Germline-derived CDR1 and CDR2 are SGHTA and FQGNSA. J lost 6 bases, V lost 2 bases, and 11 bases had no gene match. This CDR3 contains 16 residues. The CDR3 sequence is CASSLQGTTSSDTQYF. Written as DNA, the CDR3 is TGTGCCAGCAGCTTACAAGGGACTACCTCCTCGGATACGCAGTATTTT. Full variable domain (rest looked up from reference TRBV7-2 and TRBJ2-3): GAGVSQSPSNKVTEKGKDVELRCDPISGHTALYWYRQSLGQGLEFLIYFQGNSAPDKSGLPSDRFSAERTGGSVSTLTIQRTQQEDSAVYLCASSLQGTTSSDTQYFGPGTRLTVL.

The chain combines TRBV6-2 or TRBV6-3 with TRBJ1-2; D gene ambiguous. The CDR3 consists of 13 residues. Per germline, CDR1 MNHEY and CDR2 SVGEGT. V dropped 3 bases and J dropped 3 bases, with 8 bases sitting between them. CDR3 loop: CASSYREDYGYTF. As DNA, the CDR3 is TGTGCCAGCAGTTATAGAGAGGACTATGGCTACACCTTC.

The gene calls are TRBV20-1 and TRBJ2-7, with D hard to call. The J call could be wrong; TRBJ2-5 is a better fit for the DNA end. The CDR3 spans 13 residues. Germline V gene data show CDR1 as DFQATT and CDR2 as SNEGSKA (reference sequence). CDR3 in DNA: TGCAGTGCTAGCCAGCCCTCTGGTGGGACCCAGTACTTC. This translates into CSASQPSGGTQYF.

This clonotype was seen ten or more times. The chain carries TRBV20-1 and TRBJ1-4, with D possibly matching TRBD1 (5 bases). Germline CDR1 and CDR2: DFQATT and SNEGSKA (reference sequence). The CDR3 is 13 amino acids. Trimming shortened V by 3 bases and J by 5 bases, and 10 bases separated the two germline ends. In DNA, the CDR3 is TGCAGTGCTAGCGACAGTCAAAATGAAAAACTGTTTTTT. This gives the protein CSASDSQNEKLFF.

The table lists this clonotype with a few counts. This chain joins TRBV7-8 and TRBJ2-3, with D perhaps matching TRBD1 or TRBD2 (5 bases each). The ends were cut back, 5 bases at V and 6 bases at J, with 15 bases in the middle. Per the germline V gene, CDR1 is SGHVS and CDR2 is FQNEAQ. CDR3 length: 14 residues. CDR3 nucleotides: TGTGCCAGCAGCCCCGGGGCTGTTCCGGATACGCAGTATTTT. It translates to CASSPGAVPDTQYF.

CDR3: CASSYLRDSSYEQYF. The CDR3 region has the DNA TGTGCCAGCAGTTACCTCCGGGACAGTTCCTACGAGCAGTACTTC. V and J are TRBV6-5 and TRBJ2-5; 7 nucleotides line up with TRBD1. The J call is uncertain, as TRBJ2-7 better fits the DNA end. This CDR3 has 15 residues. Germline assignment: CDR1 MNHEY and CDR2 SVGAGI.

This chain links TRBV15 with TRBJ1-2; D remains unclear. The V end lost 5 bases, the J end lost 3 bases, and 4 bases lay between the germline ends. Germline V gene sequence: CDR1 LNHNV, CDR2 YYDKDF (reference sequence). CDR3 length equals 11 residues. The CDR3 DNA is TGTGCCACCAGCGGCGACTATGGCTACACCTTC. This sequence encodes CATSGDYGYTF.